This T cell receptor beta chain was retrieved from a study of blood T cell repertoires in COVID-19. On the study more broadly: Specimens from acute and convalescent COVID-19 originated in the United States, Italy and Spain.

Under the authors' procedure: Nucleated cell number was recorded as an estimate derived from reference gene primer amplification. TCRdb keeps only in-frame clones here, not all; method: immunoSEQ multiplex PCR. Clonal size and the V and J genes are those of that table, whereas D and trimming came from the DNA. The data contain 250,000 or so clones, 88% of them singletons. Between the trimmed V and J ends, which lost 5 bases and 8 bases, there was a span of 13 bases. CDR3 length equals 13 residues. Germline V gene lookup returns CDR1 SGHNT and CDR2 YENEEA. This receptor was taken from a woman aged 40 to 50 who had recovered from COVID-19. The sequenced sample consisted of peripheral blood. This rearrangement joins TRBV11-3 to TRBJ2-1; D remains unclear. The CDR3 bases are TGTGCCAGCAGCCCTGGGCTTTGGGATGAGCAGTTCTTC. It is translated as CASSPGLWDEQFF.